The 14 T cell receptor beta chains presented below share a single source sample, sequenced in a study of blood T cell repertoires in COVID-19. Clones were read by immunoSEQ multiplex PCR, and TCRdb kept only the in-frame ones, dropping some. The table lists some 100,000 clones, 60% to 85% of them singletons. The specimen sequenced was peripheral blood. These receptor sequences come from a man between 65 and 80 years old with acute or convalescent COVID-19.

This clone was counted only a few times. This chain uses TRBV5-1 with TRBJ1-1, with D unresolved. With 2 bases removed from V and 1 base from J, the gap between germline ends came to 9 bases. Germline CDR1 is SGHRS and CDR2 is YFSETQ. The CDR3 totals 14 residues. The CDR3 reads CASSFGPPNTEAFF. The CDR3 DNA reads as TGCGCCAGCAGCTTCGGTCCGCCGAACACTGAAGCTTTCTTT.

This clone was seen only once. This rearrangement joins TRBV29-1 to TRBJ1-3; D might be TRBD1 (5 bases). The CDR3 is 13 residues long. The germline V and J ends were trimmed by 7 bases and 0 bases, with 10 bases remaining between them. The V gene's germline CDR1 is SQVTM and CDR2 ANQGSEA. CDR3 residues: CSAQDSSGNTIYF. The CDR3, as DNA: TGCAGCGCCCAAGACAGCTCTGGAAACACCATATATTTT.

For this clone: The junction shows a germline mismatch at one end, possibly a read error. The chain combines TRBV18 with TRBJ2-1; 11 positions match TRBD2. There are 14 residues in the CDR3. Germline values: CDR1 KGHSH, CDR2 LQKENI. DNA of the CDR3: TGTGCCAGCTCACCAGGGACTAGCGGATCTAGCGCCGTCTTC. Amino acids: CASSPGTSGSSAVF.

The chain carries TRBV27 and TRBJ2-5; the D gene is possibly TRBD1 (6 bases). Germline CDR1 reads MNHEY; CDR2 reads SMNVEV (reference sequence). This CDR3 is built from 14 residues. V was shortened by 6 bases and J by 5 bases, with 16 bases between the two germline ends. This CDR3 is CASRISGASETQYF. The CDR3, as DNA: TGTGCCAGCAGGATCTCAGGGGCCTCGGAGACCCAGTACTTC.

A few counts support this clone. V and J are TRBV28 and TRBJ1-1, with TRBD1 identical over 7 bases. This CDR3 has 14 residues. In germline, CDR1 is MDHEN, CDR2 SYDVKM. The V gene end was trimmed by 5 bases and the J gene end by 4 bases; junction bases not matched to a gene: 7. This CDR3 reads CASSIVHRGTEAFF. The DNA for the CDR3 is TGTGCCAGCAGTATTGTACACAGGGGCACTGAAGCTTTCTTT.

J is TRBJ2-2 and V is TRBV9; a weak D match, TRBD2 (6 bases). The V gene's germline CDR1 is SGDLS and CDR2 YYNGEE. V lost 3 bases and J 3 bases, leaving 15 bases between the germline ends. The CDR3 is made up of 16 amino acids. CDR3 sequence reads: CASSGSGEADTGELFF. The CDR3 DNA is TGTGCCAGCAGCGGGAGTGGGGAGGCGGACACCGGGGAGCTGTTTTTT.

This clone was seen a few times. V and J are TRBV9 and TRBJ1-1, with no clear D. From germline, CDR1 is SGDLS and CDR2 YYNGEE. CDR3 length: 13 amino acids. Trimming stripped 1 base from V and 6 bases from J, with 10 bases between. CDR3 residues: CASSVYPLSEAFF. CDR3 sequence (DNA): TGTGCCAGCAGCGTATACCCACTTTCTGAAGCTTTCTTT.

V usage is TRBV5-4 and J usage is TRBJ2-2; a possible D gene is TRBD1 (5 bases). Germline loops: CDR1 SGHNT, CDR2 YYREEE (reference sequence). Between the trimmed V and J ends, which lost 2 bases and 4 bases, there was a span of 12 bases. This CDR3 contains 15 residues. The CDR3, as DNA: TGTGCCAGCAGCTTAGATCAGGGTCGCACCGGGGAGCTGTTTTTT. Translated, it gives CASSLDQGRTGELFF.

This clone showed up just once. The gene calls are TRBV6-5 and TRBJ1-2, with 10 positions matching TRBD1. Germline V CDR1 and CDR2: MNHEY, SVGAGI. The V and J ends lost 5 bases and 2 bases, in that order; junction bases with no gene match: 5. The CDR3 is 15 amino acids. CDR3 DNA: TGTGCCAGCAGTAGCGACAGGGGGCAGAACTATGGCTACACCTTC. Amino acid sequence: CASSSDRGQNYGYTF.

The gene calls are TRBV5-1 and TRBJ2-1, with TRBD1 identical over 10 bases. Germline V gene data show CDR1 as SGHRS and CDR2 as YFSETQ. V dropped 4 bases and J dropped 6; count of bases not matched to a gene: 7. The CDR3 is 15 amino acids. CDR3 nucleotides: TGCGCCAGCAGCCCCACCGGGACAGGGGTCAATGAGCAGTTCTTC. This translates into CASSPTGTGVNEQFF.

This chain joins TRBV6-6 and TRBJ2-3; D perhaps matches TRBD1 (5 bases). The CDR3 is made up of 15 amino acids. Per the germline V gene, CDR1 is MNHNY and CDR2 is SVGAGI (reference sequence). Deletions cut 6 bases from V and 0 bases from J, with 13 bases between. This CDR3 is CASRRTSSSTDTQYF. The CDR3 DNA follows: TGTGCCAGCAGACGGACATCCTCTAGCACAGATACGCAGTATTTT.

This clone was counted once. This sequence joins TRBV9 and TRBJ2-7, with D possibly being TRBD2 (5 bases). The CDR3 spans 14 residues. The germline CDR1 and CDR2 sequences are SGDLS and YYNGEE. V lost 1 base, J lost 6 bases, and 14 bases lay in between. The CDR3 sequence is CASSVSPSGGEQYF. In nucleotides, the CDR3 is TGTGCCAGCAGCGTAAGTCCAAGCGGTGGCGAGCAGTACTTC.

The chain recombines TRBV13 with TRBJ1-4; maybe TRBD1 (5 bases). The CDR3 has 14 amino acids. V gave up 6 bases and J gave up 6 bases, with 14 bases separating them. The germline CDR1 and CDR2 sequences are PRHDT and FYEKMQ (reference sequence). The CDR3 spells CASRSGGVHEKLFF. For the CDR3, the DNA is TGTGCCAGCAGATCCGGGGGGGTTCATGAAAAACTGTTTTTT. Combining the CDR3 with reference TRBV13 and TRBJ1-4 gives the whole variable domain AAGVIQSPRHLIKEKRETATLKCYPIPRHDTVYWYQQGPGQDPQFLISFYEKMQSDKGSIPDRFSAQQFSDYHSELNMSSLELGDSALYFCASRSGGVHEKLFFGSGTQLSVL.

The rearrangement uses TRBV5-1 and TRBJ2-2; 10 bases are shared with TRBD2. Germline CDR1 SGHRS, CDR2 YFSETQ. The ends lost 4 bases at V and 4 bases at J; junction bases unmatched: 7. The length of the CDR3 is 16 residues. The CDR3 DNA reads TGCGCCAGCAGCCCCCTTAGCGGGGGGACCACCGGGGAGCTGTTTTTT. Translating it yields CASSPLSGGTTGELFF.